This T cell receptor (beta chain) is from a study of T cells in Graves' hyperthyroidism and ophthalmopathy. General study results and limits: Using 13 V-J features, a model discriminated ophthalmopathy from stable hyperthyroidism.

Comments on this clonotype: Its antigen is still unknown.

The study based diagnoses on clinical symptoms, serum thyroxine and TRAb, thyroid ultrasound and orbital computed tomography. CDR1 MNHNY and CDR2 SVGAGI come from the germline V gene (reference sequence). The CDR3 runs 14 residues. J lost 4 bases, V lost 5 bases, and 4 bases had no gene match. Template material for amplifying TCR beta CDR3 regions consisted of RNA transcripts. TCR CDR3 underwent first-round RT-PCR with the HTBI primer set. TCRdb re-called the multiplex PCR reads with MiXCR, one entry per CDR3 protein. Of roughly 580,000 distinct CDR3 sequences listed, 35% to 55% are singletons. The sample consisted of peripheral blood or thyroid tissue (not recorded which). This TCR was recovered from a woman under 30 with Graves' hyperthyroidism. The rearrangement links TRBV6-6 to TRBJ1-2; 10 bases match TRBD1. CDR3 nucleotides: TGTGCCAGCAGTAAGGACAGGGGGTTCTATGGCTACACCTTC. Amino acids: CASSKDRGFYGYTF.